Following are 12 T cell receptor beta chains from one sample sequenced in a study of Graves' ophthalmopathy and Graves' hyperthyroidism. RNA transcripts were the template, and TCR beta CDR3 regions were amplified from them. An opening RT-PCR round employed HTBI primers and preceded a second-round multiplex PCR. TCRdb reprocessed the multiplex PCR reads with MiXCR, giving one entry per CDR3 protein. Of about half a million distinct CDR3 sequences listed, 13% to 15% are singletons. What was sequenced was blood. The receptors derive from a woman aged 25 to 39 with Graves' ophthalmopathy.

This clonotype was counted many times. This chain joins TRBV6-5 and TRBJ1-1; D remains unclear. The CDR3 is 17 residues long. Trimming pared 0 bases from V and 1 base from J, leaving 15 bases between. CDR1 MNHEY and CDR2 SVGAGI come from the germline V gene. The CDR3 loop reads CASSYSTPGRGNTEAFF. The CDR3 region has the DNA TGTGCCAGCAGTTACTCGACTCCCGGACGGGGGAACACTGAAGCTTTCTTT.

This clonotype was counted many times. J is TRBJ1-1 and V is TRBV27, with D uncertain. The CDR3 is 13 amino acids. CDR1 and CDR2 (germline): MNHEY, SMNVEV (reference sequence). V lost 7 bases to trimming and J lost 6 bases, with 15 bases between them. CDR3 nucleotide sequence: TGTGCCAGCAAAGATCCTCTAGGCGCTGAAGCTTTCTTT. Residues: CASKDPLGAEAFF.

This clonotype was counted many times. V usage is TRBV6-2 or TRBV6-3 and J usage is TRBJ2-5, with 8 bases matching TRBD1. The CDR3 length is 15 residues. Germline CDR1 reads MNHEY; CDR2 reads SVGEGT. Trimming removed 5 bases from V and 4 bases from J; junction bases left unmatched: 9. CDR3 amino acids: CASSTSRGLRETQYF. In DNA form, the CDR3 reads TGTGCCAGCAGTACATCCAGGGGGCTGCGAGAGACCCAGTACTTC.

This clonotype was seen many times. J is TRBJ1-1 and V is TRBV5-1; D gene ambiguous. Trimming stripped 5 bases from V and 3 bases from J, with 17 bases between. Per the germline V gene, CDR1 is SGHRS and CDR2 is YFSETQ. The CDR3 totals 15 residues. The CDR3 nucleotides are TGCGCCAGCAGTTATGCAGGCCCGGCGGACACTGAAGCTTTCTTT. Amino acid sequence: CASSYAGPADTEAFF.

This clonotype was detected only a few times. This chain connects TRBV9 to TRBJ2-3; 7 bases are shared with TRBD2. CDR3 length equals 15 residues. In germline, CDR1 is SGDLS, CDR2 YYNGEE. The V and J ends lost 3 bases and 2 bases, in that order; junction bases with no gene match: 6. The CDR3 bases are TGTGCCAGCAGCGCCCTCAGCGGGGCCACAGATACGCAGTATTTT. This sequence encodes CASSALSGATDTQYF.

This clonotype has ten or more counts. The J gene is TRBJ2-2, the V gene TRBV6-1; the D is unclear. Per the germline V gene, CDR1 is MNHNS and CDR2 is SASEGT. This CDR3 is built from 13 residues. Between the trimmed V and J ends, which lost 4 bases and 3 bases, there was a span of 6 bases. The DNA for the CDR3 is TGTGCCAGCAGTGCCTGGGACACCGGGGAGCTGTTTTTT. This gives the protein CASSAWDTGELFF.

In its sample, this clonotype was seen a few times. The chain combines TRBV7-2 with TRBJ2-7; 8 positions agree with TRBD1. Trimming removed 0 bases from V and 9 bases from J; junction bases left unmatched: 16. There are 17 residues in the CDR3. CDR1 and CDR2 from the germline V gene are SGHTA and FQGNSA. The CDR3 coding sequence is TGTGCCAGCAGCTTAGCGATGGGGACAGGCCCAGACGGTGTGCAGTACTTC. It specifies CASSLAMGTGPDGVQYF. The complete variable domain, with remaining parts taken from reference TRBV7-2 and TRBJ2-7, reads GAGVSQSPSNKVTEKGKDVELRCDPISGHTALYWYRQSLGQGLEFLIYFQGNSAPDKSGLPSDRFSAERTGGSVSTLTIQRTQQEDSAVYLCASSLAMGTGPDGVQYFGPGTRLTVT.

This clonotype was picked up many times. The genes are TRBV19 and TRBJ1-5; no clear D. This CDR3 is 12 amino acids long. CDR1 is LNHDA and CDR2 is SQIVND in the germline V gene (reference sequence). Trimming removed 10 bases from V and 5 bases from J, with 12 bases in between. DNA of the CDR3: TGTGCCACCCGAGGGCTGGATCAGCCCCAGCATTTT. Translated: CATRGLDQPQHF.

This clonotype was found a few times. V usage is TRBV3-1 and J usage is TRBJ2-7; 7 bases fit TRBD2. The length of the CDR3 is 14 residues. Germline assignment: CDR1 LGHDT and CDR2 YNNKEL (reference sequence). J lost 0 bases, V lost 7 bases, and 6 bases had no gene match. The CDR3 nucleotides are TGTGCCAGCACCCCGCGGGGGAGCTCCTACGAGCAGTACTTC. Translated: CASTPRGSSYEQYF.

This clonotype was recorded many times. Being one base from a much bigger clone, this may be a read error. The chain is built from TRBV9 and TRBJ2-7, with D perhaps assigned TRBD1 or TRBD2 (6 bases each). CDR1 is SGDLS and CDR2 is YYNGEE in the germline V gene. This CDR3 region has 14 residues. DNA for the CDR3: TGTGCCAGCAGCTCAAGTGGGGGGCTTTACGGGCAGTACTTC. Translation: CASSSSGGLYGQYF. The variable domain in full, with the rest retrieved from reference TRBV9 and TRBJ2-7, is DSGVTQTPKHLITATGQRVTLRCSPRSGDLSVYWYQQSLDQGLQFLIQYYNGEERAKGNILERFSAQQFPDLHSELNLSSLELGDSALYFCASSSSGGLYGQYFGPGTRLTVT.

This clonotype came up a few times. J is TRBJ1-5 and V is TRBV30; the D is unclear. Germline V gene data show CDR1 as GTSNPN and CDR2 as SVGIG (reference sequence). V dropped 4 bases and J dropped 5 bases, with 12 bases sitting between them. This CDR3 comprises 13 residues. The DNA for the CDR3 is TGTGCCTGGAAGGGAAGTGAAGATCAGCCCCAGCATTTT. Protein: CAWKGSEDQPQHF. Looking up the rest from reference TRBV30 and TRBJ1-5 gives the full variable domain: SQTIHQWPATLVQPVGSPLSLECTVEGTSNPNLYWYRQAAGRGLQLLFYSVGIGQISSEVPQNLSASRPQDRQFILSSKKLLLSDSGFYLCAWKGSEDQPQHFGDGTRLSIL.

This clonotype was counted between two and nine times. Mismatch with germline at one junction end may stem from a read error. The chain joins TRBV12-3 or TRBV12-4 to TRBJ2-7; D not certain. CDR3 length equals 13 residues. The CDR3: CANSFSLPSEQYF. As DNA, the CDR3 is TGTGCCAACAGTTTTTCATTGCCAAGCGAGCAGTACTTC.